In this sample, the clone carrying this T cell receptor (beta chain) turned up once. Generated by immunoSEQ multiplex PCR, the TCRdb table keeps only in-frame clones and is missing some. This table holds 8,500 to 13,000 clones, about 79% found once. V was pared by 1 base and J by 5 bases, with 6 bases between. In germline, CDR1 is MNHNS, CDR2 SASEGT. The CDR3 has 14 residues. The data originate from a study of cytotoxic CD8 clonotypes in ibrutinib-treated CLL. The chain employs TRBV6-1 and TRBJ1-6; no definite D call. Sequences were derived from PBMCs, sampled at disease progression, from a patient treated with ibrutinib. The TCR sequence derives from a human donor with chronic lymphocytic leukemia. CDR3 DNA: TGTGCCAGCAGTGAAGGACGGAATAATTCACCCCTCCACTTT. It encodes CASSEGRNNSPLHF.